The clone carrying this TCR beta chain was seen many times. The antigen is undetermined. The data stem from a study of T cells in Graves' hyperthyroidism and ophthalmopathy. Clinicians diagnosed patients from clinical symptoms, serum thyroxine and TRAb, thyroid ultrasound and orbital computed tomography. Study observations and caveats: Researchers report that a 13 V-J model separated ophthalmopathy from stable hyperthyroidism. Model-based prediction identified ophthalmopathy a median around 6.5 months prior to its onset. Most clonotypes that expanded in the thyroid above 0.001 also showed up in blood.

The germline CDR1 and CDR2 sequences are SEHNR and FQNEAQ (reference sequence). This CDR3 region has 15 residues. Between the trimmed V and J ends, which lost 0 bases and 5 bases, there was a span of 13 bases. RNA transcripts provided the source from which TCR beta CDR3 regions were amplified. HTBI primers were employed in a first-round RT-PCR of the TCR CDR3. TCRdb re-called the multiplex PCR reads through MiXCR, storing one row per CDR3 protein. The profile shows more than 550,000 distinct CDR3 sequences, around a sixth of them singletons. The chain links TRBV7-9 to TRBJ1-2, with a possible D match to TRBD1 (5 bases). Sequenced input: blood. The TCR originated in a man aged 50 to 59 with Graves' hyperthyroidism. The CDR3 DNA reads as TGTGCCAGCAGCTTAGCCCAGGGAGTAGGATATGGCTACACCTTC. This translates into CASSLAQGVGYGYTF.